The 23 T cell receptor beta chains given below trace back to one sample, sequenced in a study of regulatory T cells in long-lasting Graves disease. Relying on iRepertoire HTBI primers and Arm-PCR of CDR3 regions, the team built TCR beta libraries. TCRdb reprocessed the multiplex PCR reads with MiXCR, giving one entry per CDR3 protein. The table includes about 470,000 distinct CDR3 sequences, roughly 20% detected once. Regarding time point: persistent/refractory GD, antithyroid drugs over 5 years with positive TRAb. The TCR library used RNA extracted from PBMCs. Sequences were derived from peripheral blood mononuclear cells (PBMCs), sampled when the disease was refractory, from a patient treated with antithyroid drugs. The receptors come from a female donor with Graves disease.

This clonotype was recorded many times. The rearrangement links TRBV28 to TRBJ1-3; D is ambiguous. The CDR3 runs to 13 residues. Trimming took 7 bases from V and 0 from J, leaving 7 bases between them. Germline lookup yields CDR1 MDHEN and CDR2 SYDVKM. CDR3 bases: TGTGCCAGCAACCCTGGCTCTGGAAACACCATATATTTT. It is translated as CASNPGSGNTIYF.

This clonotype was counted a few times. The CDR3 is CASSLWGQGVRGTNQPQHF. DNA of the CDR3: TGTGCCAGCAGTTTATGGGGACAGGGGGTGAGGGGTACCAATCAGCCCCAGCATTTT. The V and J genes are TRBV27 and TRBJ1-5; 11 nucleotides line up with TRBD1. J gave up 3 bases and V 1 base, and 11 bases lay outside the gene matches. CDR1 is MNHEY, CDR2 SMNVEV, per germline (reference sequence). This CDR3 region has 19 residues.

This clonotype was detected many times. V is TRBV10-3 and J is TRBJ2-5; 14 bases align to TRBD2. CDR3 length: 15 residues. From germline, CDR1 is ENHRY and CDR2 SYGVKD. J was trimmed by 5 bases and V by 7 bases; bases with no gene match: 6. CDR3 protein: CAINQGLAGVETQYF. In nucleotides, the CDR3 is TGTGCCATCAACCAGGGACTAGCGGGAGTTGAGACCCAGTACTTC.

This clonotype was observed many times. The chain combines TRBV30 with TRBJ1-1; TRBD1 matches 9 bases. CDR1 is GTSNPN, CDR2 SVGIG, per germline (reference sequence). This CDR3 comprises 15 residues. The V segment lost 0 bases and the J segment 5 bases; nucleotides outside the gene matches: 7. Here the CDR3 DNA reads TGTGCCTGGAGTGTCATTGGACAGGGGAGAACTGAAGCTTTCTTT. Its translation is CAWSVIGQGRTEAFF.

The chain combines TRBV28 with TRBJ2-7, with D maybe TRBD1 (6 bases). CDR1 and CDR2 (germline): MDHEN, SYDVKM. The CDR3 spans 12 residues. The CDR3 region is CVSGTYLYEQYF. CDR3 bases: TGTGTCTCCGGGACATACCTCTACGAGCAGTACTTC.

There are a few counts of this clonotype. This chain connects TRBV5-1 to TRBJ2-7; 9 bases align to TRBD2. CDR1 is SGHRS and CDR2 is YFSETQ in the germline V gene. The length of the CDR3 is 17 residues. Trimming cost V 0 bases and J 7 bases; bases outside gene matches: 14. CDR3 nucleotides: TGCGCCAGCAGCTTGGATCGCGGGAGGGCCAGGGTTCGAGAGCAGTACTTC. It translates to CASSLDRGRARVREQYF.

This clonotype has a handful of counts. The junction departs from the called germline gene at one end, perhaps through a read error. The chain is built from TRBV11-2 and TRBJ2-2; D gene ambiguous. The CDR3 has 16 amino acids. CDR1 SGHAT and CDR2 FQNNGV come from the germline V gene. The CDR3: CAGSDAPRGNTGELFF. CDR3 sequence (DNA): TGTGCCGGCAGCGACGCTCCGAGAGGGAACACCGGGGAGCTGTTTTTT.

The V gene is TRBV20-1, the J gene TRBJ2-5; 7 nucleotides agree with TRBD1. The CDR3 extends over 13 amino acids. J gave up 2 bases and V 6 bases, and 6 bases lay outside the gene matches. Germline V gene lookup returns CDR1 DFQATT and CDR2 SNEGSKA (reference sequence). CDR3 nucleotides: TGCAGTGCCGAGACAGGGCTTCAAGAGACCCAGTACTTC. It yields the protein CSAETGLQETQYF.

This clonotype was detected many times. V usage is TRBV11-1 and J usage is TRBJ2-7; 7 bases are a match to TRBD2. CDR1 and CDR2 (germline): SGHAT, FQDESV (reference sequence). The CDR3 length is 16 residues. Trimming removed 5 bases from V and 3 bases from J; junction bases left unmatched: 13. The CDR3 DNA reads TGTGCCAGCAGCCCCCATGGGGAGCGGGGTTTCTACGAGCAGTACTTC. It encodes CASSPHGERGFYEQYF.

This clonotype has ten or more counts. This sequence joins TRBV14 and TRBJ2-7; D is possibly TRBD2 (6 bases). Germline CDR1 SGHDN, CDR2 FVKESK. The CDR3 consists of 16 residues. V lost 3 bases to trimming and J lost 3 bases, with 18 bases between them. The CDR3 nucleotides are TGTGCCAGCAGCCACTATTGGGAGGCAGGAGACTACGAGCAGTACTTC. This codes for CASSHYWEAGDYEQYF.

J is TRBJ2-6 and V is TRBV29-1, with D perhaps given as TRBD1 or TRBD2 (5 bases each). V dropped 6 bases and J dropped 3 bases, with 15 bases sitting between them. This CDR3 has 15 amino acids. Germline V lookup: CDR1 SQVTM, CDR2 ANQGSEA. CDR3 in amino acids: CSVGTGSGGANVLTF. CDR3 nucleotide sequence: TGCAGCGTCGGGACCGGATCCGGTGGGGCCAACGTCCTGACTTTC.

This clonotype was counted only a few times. In nucleotides, the CDR3 is TGCGCCAGCAGCCACGCGACAGGGGCAGGGTACGAGCAGTACTTC. It codes for CASSHATGAGYEQYF. The chain uses TRBV4-1 and TRBJ2-7, with TRBD1 matching over 8 bases. Germline assignment: CDR1 MGHRA and CDR2 YSYEKL. CDR3 length: 15 residues. With 3 bases clipped from V and 4 bases from J, the junction kept 8 bases outside the gene matches.

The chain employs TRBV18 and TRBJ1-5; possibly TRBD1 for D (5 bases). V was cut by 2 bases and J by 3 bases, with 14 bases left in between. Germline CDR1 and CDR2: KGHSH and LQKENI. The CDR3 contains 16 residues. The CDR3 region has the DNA TGTGCCAGCTCACCAACTAGGGGATGGGACAATCAGCCCCAGCATTTT. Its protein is CASSPTRGWDNQPQHF. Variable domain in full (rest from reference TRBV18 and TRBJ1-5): NAGVMQNPRHLVRRRGQEARLRCSPMKGHSHVYWYRQLPEEGLKFMVYLQKENIIDESGMPKERFSAEFPKEGPSILRIQQVVRGDSAAYFCASSPTRGWDNQPQHFGDGTRLSIL.

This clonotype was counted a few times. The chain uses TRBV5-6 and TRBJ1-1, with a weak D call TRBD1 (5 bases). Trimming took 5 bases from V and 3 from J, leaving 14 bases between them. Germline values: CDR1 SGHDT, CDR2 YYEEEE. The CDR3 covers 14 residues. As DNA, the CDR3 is TGTGCCAGCAGAATAACCTGGGGGGACACTGAAGCTTTCTTT. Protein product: CASRITWGDTEAFF.

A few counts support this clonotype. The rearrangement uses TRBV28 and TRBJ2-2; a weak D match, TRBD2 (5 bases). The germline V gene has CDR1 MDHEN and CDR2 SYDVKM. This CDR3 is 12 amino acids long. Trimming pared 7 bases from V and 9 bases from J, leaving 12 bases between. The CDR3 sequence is CASNSRGRELFF. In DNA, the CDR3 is TGTGCCAGCAATAGCCGGGGTAGGGAGCTGTTTTTT.

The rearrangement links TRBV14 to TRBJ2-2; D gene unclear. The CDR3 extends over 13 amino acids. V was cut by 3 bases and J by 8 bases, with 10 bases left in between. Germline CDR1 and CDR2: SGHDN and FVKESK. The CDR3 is CASSHDLGGELFF. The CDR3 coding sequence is TGTGCCAGCAGCCATGACCTGGGAGGGGAGCTGTTTTTT.

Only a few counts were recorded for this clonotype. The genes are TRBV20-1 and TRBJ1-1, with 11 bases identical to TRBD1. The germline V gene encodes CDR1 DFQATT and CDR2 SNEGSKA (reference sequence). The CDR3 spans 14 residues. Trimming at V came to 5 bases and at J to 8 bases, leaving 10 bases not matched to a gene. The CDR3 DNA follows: TGCAGTGCTTCTCCGGGACAGGGGGTAGTAGAAGCTTTCTTT. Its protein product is CSASPGQGVVEAFF.

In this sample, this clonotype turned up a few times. CDR3: CASSLVTSGYNEQFF. The CDR3 DNA reads TGTGCCAGCAGTTTAGTGACTAGCGGATACAATGAGCAGTTCTTC. The gene calls are TRBV28 and TRBJ2-1; 9 bases match TRBD2. CDR3 length: 15 residues. Germline CDR1 MDHEN, CDR2 SYDVKM. The V gene end was trimmed by 2 bases and the J gene end by 4 bases; junction bases not matched to a gene: 3. Looking up the rest from reference TRBV28 and TRBJ2-1 gives the full variable domain: DVKVTQSSRYLVKRTGEKVFLECVQDMDHENMFWYRQDPGLGLRLIYFSYDVKMKEKGDIPEGYSVSREKKERFSLILESASTNQTSMYLCASSLVTSGYNEQFFGPGTRLTVL.

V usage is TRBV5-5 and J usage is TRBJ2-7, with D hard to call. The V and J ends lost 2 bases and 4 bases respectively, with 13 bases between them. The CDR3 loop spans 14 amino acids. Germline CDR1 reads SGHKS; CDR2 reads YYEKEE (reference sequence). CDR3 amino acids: CASSFITNGYEQYF. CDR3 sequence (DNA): TGTGCCAGCAGCTTCATAACAAATGGATACGAGCAGTACTTC.

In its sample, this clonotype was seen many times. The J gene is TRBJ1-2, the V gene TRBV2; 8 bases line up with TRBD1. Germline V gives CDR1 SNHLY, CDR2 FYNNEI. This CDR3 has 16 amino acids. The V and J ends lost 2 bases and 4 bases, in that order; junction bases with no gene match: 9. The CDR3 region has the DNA TGTGCCAGCAGTGAATTGGGGACAGGCCAATCCTATGGCTACACCTTC. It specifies CASSELGTGQSYGYTF.

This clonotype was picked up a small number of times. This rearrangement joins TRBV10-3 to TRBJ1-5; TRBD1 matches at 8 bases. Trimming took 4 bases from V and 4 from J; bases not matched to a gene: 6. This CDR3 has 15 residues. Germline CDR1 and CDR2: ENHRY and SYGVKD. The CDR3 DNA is TGTGCCATCAGTGTGGGGACAGGTGGGAATCAGCCCCAGCATTTT. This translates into CAISVGTGGNQPQHF.

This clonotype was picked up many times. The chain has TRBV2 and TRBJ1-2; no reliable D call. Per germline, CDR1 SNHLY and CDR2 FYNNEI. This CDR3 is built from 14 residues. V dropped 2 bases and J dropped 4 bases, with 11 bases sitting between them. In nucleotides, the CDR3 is TGTGCCAGCAGTGAAAAGGATTCTGGCTATGGCTACACCTTC. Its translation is CASSEKDSGYGYTF.

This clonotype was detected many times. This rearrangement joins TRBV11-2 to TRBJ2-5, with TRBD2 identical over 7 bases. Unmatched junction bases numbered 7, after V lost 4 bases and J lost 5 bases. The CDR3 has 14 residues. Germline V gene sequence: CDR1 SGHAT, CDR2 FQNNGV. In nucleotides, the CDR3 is TGTGCCAGCAGCTGGTCGAGGGGAGGGGAGACCCAGTACTTC. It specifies CASSWSRGGETQYF. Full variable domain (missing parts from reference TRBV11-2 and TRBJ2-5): EAGVAQSPRYKIIEKRQSVAFWCNPISGHATLYWYQQILGQGPKLLIQFQNNGVVDDSQLPKDRFSAERLKGVDSTLKIQPAKLEDSAVYLCASSWSRGGETQYFGPGTRLLVL.